This is a list of T cell receptor beta chains from one sample in a study of beta chain features in type 1 diabetes. Produced via immunoSEQ multiplex PCR; TCRdb's table is partial and in-frame only. The data contain under 550,000 clones, roughly 11% of them singletons. Sequenced sample: naive CD4+ T cells from blood. These receptors came from a woman aged 18 to 35 in good health. Each CDR3 is given with its conserved first and last residue. A D gene is named only where the DNA matches it firmly. The size field is filled for only some rows; it gives once, few, many or a size class.

d_gene	abundance	v_gene	j_gene	CDR3aa	CDR3nt
-	-	TRBV7-2	TRBJ2-5	CASSRGQVETQYF	TGTGCCAGCAGTCGCGGGCAAGTGGAGACCCAGTACTTC
-	-	TRBV10-3	TRBJ1-6	CAISELMILDSPLHF	TGTGCCATCAGTGAGTTGATGATTTTGGATTCACCCCTCCACTTT
TRBD2	few	TRBV6-7	TRBJ2-7	CASTAKEGGSGEQYF	TGTGCCAGCACCGCGAAGGAAGGCGGGAGCGGGGAGCAGTACTTC
-	-	TRBV7-9	TRBJ2-1	CASSLARHNEQFF	TGTGCCAGCAGCTTAGCGCGGCACAATGAGCAGTTCTTC
TRBD1	many	TRBV14	TRBJ2-1	CASSRTGVVYNEQFF	TGTGCCAGCAGCCGCACAGGGGTGGTATACAATGAGCAGTTCTTC
-	-	TRBV19	TRBJ2-1	CASQTTSYNEQFF	TGTGCCAGCCAGACTACCTCCTACAATGAGCAGTTCTTC
-	few	TRBV27	TRBJ2-7	CASSLVRGYEQYF	TGTGCCAGCAGTTTGGTCAGGGGCTACGAGCAGTACTTC
-	few	TRBV19	TRBJ2-3	CASQTLGGDTQYF	TGTGCCAGTCAGACTCTGGGTGGAGATACGCAGTATTTT
-	few	TRBV9	TRBJ2-1	CASSEGTSTKEQFF	TGTGCCAGCAGCGAGGGGACATCCACGAAGGAACAGTTCTTC
TRBD1	few	TRBV15	TRBJ1-1	CATSKSVLGTGLDTEAFF	TGTGCCACCAGCAAAAGCGTCCTCGGGACAGGGTTGGACACTGAAGCTTTCTTT
TRBD2	-	TRBV7-9	TRBJ2-5	CASSGTSWEETQYF	TGTGCCAGCAGCGGGACTAGTTGGGAAGAGACCCAGTACTTC
-	-	TRBV5-6	TRBJ2-3	CASSLDGDTQYF	TGTGCCAGCAGCTTGGACGGGGATACGCAGTATTTT
-	-	TRBV30	TRBJ1-1	CASRLGMNTEAFF	TGTGCCTCCCGCCTCGGGATGAACACTGAAGCTTTCTTT
TRBD1	-	TRBV29-1	TRBJ2-3	CSVRQGSTDTQYF	TGCAGCGTGAGACAGGGGAGCACAGATACGCAGTATTTT
-	-	TRBV7-9	TRBJ1-3	CASSLGGGGRNTIYF	TGTGCCAGCAGCTTAGGAGGCGGGGGCCGAAACACCATATATTTT
TRBD1	-	TRBV5-1	TRBJ2-1	CASSLETGVYNEQFF	TGCGCCAGCAGCTTGGAGACAGGGGTATACAATGAGCAGTTCTTC
-	-	TRBV4-2	TRBJ2-1	CASTTSAYNEQFF	TGTGCCAGCACGACGTCAGCCTACAATGAGCAGTTCTTC
TRBD2	few	TRBV7-2	TRBJ2-3	CASSSRTSGLTDTQYF	TGTGCCAGCAGCTCCCGGACTAGCGGACTCACAGATACGCAGTATTTT
TRBD2	few	TRBV19	TRBJ2-1	CASSARRAGNRYEQFF	TGTGCCAGTAGTGCCAGGAGAGCGGGAAATCGCTATGAGCAGTTCTTC
TRBD2	-	TRBV29-1	TRBJ2-5	CSVAGTSQETQYF	TGCAGCGTTGCCGGGACTAGCCAAGAGACCCAGTACTTC
-	-	TRBV9	TRBJ2-1	CASSVTGLNNEQFF	TGTGCCAGCAGCGTAACGGGCCTGAACAATGAGCAGTTCTTC
-	many	TRBV14	TRBJ2-1	CASSRTELEQFF	TGTGCCAGCAGCCGGACGGAGCTTGAGCAGTTCTTC
TRBD1	-	TRBV25-1	TRBJ1-4	CASSDPGWTGLNEKLFF	TGTGCCAGCAGTGACCCAGGGTGGACAGGGCTTAATGAAAAACTGTTTTTT
-	once	TRBV27	TRBJ2-3	CASSLGGLGTDTQYF	TGTGCCAGCAGCCTAGGGGGTTTAGGCACAGATACGCAGTATTTT
TRBD1	-	TRBV7-8	TRBJ1-1	CASSLWTGAAFF	TGTGCCAGCAGCTTATGGACAGGGGCAGCTTTCTTT
-	-	TRBV7-9	TRBJ2-3	CASSLLWGTDTQYF	TGTGCCAGCAGCTTACTCTGGGGCACAGATACGCAGTATTTT
-	few	TRBV7-2	TRBJ1-2	CASSLVGQLYGYTF	TGTGCCAGCAGCTTAGTAGGGCAGCTTTATGGCTACACCTTC
-	-	TRBV29-1	TRBJ2-6	CSVSLYSGANVLTF	TGCAGCGTTTCCCTATACTCGGGGGCCAACGTCCTGACTTTC
TRBD1	-	TRBV25-1	TRBJ2-5	CASSDPTGVETQYF	TGTGCCAGCAGTGACCCGACAGGGGTAGAGACCCAGTACTTC